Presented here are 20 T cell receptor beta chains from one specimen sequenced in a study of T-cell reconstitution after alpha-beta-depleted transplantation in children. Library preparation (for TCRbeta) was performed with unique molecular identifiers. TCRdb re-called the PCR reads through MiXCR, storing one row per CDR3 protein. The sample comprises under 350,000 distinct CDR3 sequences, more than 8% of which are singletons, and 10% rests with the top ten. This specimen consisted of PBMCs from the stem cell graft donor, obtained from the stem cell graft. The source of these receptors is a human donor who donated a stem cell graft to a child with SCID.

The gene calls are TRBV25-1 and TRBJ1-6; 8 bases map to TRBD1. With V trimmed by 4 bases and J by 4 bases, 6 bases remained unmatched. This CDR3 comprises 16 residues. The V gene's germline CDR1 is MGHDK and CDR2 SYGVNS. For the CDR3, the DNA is TGTGCCAGCAGTGCCTTGACAGGGGAGTATAATTCACCCCTCCACTTT. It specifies CASSALTGEYNSPLHF.

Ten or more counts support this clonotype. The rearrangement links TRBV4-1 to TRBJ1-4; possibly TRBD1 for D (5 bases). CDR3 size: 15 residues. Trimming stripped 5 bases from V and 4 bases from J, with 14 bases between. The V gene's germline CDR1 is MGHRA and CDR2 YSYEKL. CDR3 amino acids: CASSGPAGGNEKLFF. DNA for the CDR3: TGCGCCAGCAGCGGACCTGCCGGGGGTAATGAAAAACTGTTTTTT.

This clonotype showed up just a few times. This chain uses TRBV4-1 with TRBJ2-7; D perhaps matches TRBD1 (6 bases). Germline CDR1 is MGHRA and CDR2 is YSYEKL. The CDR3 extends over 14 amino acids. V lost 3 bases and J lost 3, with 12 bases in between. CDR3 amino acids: CASSHLGQSYEQYF. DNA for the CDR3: TGCGCCAGCAGCCACCTCGGACAGAGCTACGAGCAGTACTTC.

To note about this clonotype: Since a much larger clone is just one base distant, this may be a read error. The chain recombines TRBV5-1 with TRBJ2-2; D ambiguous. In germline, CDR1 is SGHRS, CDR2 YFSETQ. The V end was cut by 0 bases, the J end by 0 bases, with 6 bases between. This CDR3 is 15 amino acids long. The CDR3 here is CASSLAVTNTGELFF. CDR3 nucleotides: TGCGCCAGCAGCTTGGCGGTAACGAACACCGGGGAGCTGTTTTTT. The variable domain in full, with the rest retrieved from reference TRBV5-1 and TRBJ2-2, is KAGVTQTPRYLIKTRGQQVTLSCSPISGHRSVSWYQQTPGQGLQFLFEYFSETQRNKGNFPGRFSGRQFSNSRSEMNVSTLELGDSALYLCASSLAVTNTGELFFGEGSRLTVL.

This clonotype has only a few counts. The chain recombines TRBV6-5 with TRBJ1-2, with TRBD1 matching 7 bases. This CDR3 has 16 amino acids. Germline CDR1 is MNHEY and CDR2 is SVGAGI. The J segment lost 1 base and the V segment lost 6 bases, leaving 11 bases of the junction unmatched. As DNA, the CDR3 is TGTGCCAGCAGATCCTCCGGGACAGAAATTAACTATGGCTACACCTTC. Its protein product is CASRSSGTEINYGYTF.

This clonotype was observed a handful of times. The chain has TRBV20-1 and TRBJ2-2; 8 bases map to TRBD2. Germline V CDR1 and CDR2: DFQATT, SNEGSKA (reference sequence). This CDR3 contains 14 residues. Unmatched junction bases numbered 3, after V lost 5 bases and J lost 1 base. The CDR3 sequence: CSAYLAGNTGELFF. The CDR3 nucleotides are TGCAGTGCTTACCTAGCGGGGAACACCGGGGAGCTGTTTTTT.

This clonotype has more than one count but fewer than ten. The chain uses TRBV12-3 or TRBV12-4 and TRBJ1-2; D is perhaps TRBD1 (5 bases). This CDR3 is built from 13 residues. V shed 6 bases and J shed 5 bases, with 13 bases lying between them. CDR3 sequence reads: CASSGAYLYGYTF. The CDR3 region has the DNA TGTGCCAGCAGCGGGGCCTACCTATATGGCTACACCTTC.

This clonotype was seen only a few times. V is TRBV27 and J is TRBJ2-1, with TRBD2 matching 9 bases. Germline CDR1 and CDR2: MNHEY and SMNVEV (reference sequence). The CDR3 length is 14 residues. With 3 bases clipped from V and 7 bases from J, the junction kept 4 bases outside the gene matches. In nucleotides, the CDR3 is TGTGCCAGCAGTTTTCGCGGGGGGGTTAATGAGCAGTTCTTC. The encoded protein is CASSFRGGVNEQFF.

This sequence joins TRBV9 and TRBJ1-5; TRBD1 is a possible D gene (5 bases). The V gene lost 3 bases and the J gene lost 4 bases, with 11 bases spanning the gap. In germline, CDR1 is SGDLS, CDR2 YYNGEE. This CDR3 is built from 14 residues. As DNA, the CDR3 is TGTGCCAGCAGCGGGGGGACTCCGAATCAGCCCCAGCATTTT. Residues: CASSGGTPNQPQHF.

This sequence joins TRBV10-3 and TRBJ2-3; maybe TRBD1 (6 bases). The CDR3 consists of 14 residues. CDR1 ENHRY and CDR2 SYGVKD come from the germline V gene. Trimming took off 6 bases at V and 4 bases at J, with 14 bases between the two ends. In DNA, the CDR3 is TGTGCCATCAGCCCCACAAAGGGGGCAGATACGCAGTATTTT. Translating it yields CAISPTKGADTQYF.

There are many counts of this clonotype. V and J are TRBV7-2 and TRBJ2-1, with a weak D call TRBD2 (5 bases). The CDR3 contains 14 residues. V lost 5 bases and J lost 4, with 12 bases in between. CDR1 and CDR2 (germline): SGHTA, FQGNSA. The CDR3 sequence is CASSPGNSYNEQFF. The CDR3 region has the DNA TGTGCCAGCAGCCCGGGAAATTCATACAATGAGCAGTTCTTC.

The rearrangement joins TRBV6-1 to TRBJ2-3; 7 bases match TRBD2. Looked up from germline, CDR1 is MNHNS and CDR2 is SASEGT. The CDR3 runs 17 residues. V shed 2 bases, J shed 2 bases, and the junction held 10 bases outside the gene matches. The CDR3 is CASSELAVRIYTDTQYF. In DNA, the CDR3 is TGTGCCAGCAGTGAACTAGCGGTGAGGATCTACACAGATACGCAGTATTTT.

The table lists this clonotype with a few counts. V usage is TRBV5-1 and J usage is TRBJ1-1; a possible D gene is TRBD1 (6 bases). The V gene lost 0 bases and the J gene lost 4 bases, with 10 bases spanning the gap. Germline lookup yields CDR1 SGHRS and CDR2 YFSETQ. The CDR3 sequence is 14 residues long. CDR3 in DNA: TGCGCCAGCAGCTTGGCAGGGGAGGTCACTGAAGCTTTCTTT. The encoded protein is CASSLAGEVTEAFF.

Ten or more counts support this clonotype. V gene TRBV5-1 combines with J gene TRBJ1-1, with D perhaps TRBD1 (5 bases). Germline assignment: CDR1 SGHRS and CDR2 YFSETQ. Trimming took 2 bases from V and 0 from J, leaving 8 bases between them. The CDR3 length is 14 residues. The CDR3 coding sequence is TGCGCCAGCAGCTTAGGGGCCCTGAACACTGAAGCTTTCTTT. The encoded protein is CASSLGALNTEAFF. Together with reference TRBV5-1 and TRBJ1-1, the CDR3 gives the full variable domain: KAGVTQTPRYLIKTRGQQVTLSCSPISGHRSVSWYQQTPGQGLQFLFEYFSETQRNKGNFPGRFSGRQFSNSRSEMNVSTLELGDSALYLCASSLGALNTEAFFGQGTRLTVV.

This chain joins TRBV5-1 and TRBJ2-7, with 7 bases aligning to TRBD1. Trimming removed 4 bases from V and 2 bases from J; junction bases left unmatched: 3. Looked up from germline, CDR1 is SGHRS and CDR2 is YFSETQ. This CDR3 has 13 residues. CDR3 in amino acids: CASSPDRTYEQYF. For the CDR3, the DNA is TGCGCCAGCAGCCCGGACAGGACCTACGAGCAGTACTTC.

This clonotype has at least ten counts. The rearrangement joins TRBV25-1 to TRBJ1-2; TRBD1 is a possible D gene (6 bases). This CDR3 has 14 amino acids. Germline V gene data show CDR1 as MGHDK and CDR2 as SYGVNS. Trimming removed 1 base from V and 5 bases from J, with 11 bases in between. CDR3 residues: CASSELRQGYGYTF. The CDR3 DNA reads TGTGCCAGCAGTGAATTAAGGCAGGGGTATGGCTACACCTTC.

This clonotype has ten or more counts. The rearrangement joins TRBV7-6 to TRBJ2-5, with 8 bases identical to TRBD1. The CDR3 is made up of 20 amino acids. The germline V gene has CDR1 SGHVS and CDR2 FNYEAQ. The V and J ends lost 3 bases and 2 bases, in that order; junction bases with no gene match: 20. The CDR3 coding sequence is TGTGCCAGCAGCTTTCCTGCTATCGGGAGTCCCCGGACAGGGCAAGAGACCCAGTACTTC. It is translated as CASSFPAIGSPRTGQETQYF.

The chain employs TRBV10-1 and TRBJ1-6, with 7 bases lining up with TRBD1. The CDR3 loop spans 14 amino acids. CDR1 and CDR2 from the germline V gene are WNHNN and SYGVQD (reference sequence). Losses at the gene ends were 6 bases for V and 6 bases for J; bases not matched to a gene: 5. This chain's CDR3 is CASREDRVNSPLHF. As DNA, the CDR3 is TGCGCCAGCAGGGAAGACAGGGTTAATTCACCCCTCCACTTT.

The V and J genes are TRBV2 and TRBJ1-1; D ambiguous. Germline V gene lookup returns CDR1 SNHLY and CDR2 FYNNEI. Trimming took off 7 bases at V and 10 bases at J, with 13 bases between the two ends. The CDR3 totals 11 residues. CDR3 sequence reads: CASTTELGAFF. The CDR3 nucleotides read TGTGCCAGCACTACGGAGCTCGGAGCTTTCTTT.

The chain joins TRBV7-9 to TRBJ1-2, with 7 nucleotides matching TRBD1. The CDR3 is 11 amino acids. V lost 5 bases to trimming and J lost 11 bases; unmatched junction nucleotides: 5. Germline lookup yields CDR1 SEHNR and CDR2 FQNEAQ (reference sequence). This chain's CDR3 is CASSVPGQYTF. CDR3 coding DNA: TGTGCCAGCAGCGTACCGGGACAGTACACCTTC.